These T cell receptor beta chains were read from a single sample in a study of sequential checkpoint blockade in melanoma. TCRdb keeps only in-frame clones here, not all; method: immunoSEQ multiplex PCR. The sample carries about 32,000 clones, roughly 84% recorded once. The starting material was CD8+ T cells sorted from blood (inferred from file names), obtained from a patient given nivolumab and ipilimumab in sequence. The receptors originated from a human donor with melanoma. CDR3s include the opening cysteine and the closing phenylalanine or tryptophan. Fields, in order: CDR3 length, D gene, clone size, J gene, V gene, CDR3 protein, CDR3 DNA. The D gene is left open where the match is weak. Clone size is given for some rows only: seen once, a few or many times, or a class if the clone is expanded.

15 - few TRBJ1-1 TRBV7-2 CASSSILGPYTEAFF TGTGCCAGCAGCTCTATATTGGGGCCGTACACTGAAGCTTTCTTT
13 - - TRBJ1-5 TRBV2 CASRGRGNQPQHF TGTGCCAGCCGGGGTCGGGGCAATCAGCCCCAGCATTTT
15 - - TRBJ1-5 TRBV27 CASSFRTGFNQPQHF TGTGCCAGCAGTTTCCGTACAGGATTCAATCAGCCCCAGCATTTT
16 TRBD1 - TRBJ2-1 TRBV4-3 CASSHSGQGAYNEQFF TGCGCCAGCAGCCATTCCGGACAGGGGGCCTACAATGAGCAGTTCTTC
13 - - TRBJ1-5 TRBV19 CASSPYSNQPQHF TGTGCCAGTAGTCCGTATAGCAATCAGCCCCAGCATTTT
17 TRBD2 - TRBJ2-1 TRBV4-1 CASSRVPGLAAYNEQFF TGCGCCAGCAGCCGAGTACCGGGACTAGCGGCCTACAATGAGCAGTTCTTC
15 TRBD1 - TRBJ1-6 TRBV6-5 CASIQGAEGGSPLHF TGTGCCAGCATCCAGGGGGCCGAGGGGGGTTCACCCCTCCACTTT
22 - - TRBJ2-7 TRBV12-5 CASGLVLGAAPPVLPTPYEQYF TGTGCTAGTGGTTTGGTACTCGGTGCGGCCCCACCTGTCCTGCCGACCCCCTACGAGCAGTACTTC
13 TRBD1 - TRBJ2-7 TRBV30 CAWSGDRGYEQYF TGTGCCTGGAGTGGTGACAGGGGATACGAGCAGTACTTC
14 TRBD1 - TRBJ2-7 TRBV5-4 CASSMEDRGYEQYF TGTGCCAGCAGCATGGAGGACAGGGGCTACGAGCAGTACTTC
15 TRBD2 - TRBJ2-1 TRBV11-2 CASSTLAGGYNEQFF TGTGCCAGCAGCACCCTAGCGGGGGGGTACAATGAGCAGTTCTTC
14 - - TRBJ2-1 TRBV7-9 CASSLERRGNEQFF TGTGCCAGCAGCTTAGAGAGGAGGGGAAATGAGCAGTTCTTC
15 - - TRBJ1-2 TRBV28 CASSPPGMLTYGYTF TGTGCCAGCTCACCCCCGGGGATGCTGACATATGGCTACACCTTC
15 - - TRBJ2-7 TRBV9 CASSVAGAATYEQYF TGTGCCAGCAGCGTAGCTGGGGCGGCCACCTACGAGCAGTACTTC
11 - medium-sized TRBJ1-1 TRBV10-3 CAVGENTEAFF TGTGCCGTAGGAGAGAACACTGAAGCTTTCTTT
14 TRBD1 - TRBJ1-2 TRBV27 CASSWGQGVFGYTF TGTGCCAGCAGCTGGGGACAGGGAGTATTTGGCTACACCTTC
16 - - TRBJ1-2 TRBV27 CASSPSGGFSIYGYTF TGTGCCAGCAGTCCTTCGGGGGGCTTTTCAATCTATGGCTACACCTTC
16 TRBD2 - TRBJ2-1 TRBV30 CAWKLRLAGPYNEQFF TGTGCCTGGAAGCTTCGACTAGCGGGGCCTTACAATGAGCAGTTCTTC
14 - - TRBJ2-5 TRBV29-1 CSVDPRLVQETQYF TGCAGCGTTGACCCGAGACTAGTTCAGGAGACCCAGTACTTC
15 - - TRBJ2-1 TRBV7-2 CASTQFSGSYNEQFF TGTGCCAGCACCCAATTTAGCGGCTCCTACAATGAGCAGTTCTTC
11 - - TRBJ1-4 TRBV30 CAWSTREKLFF TGTGCCTGGAGTACCCGGGAAAAACTGTTTTTT
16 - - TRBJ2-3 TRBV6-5 CASSYSSLGITDTQYF TGTGCCAGCAGTTACTCGTCACTAGGAATCACAGATACGCAGTATTTT
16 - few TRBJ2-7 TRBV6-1 CASSEPPGQRTYEQYF TGTGCCAGCAGTGAACCCCCAGGACAGCGAACCTACGAGCAGTACTTC
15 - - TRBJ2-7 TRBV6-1 CASSVEADLSYEQYF TGTGCCAGCAGTGTTGAGGCGGATCTATCCTACGAGCAGTACTTC
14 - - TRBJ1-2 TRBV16 CASSPFGSTDGYTF TGTGCCAGCAGCCCCTTTGGCAGTACCGATGGCTACACCTTC
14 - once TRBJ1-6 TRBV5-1 CASSPTEANSPLHF TGCGCCAGCAGCCCGACAGAGGCTAATTCACCCCTCCACTTT
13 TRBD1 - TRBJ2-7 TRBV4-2 CASRRDSSYEQYF TGTGCCAGCAGACGGGACAGCTCCTACGAGCAGTACTTC
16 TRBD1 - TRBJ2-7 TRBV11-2 CASSSGGRTGPGEQYF TGTGCCAGCAGCTCCGGAGGTAGGACAGGGCCGGGCGAGCAGTACTTC
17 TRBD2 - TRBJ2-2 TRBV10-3 CAISPGLAFANTGELFF TGTGCCATCAGTCCCGGACTAGCCTTCGCGAACACCGGGGAGCTGTTTTTT
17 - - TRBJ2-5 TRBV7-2 CASSLAGGWDFQETQYF TGTGCCAGCAGCTTAGCTGGTGGGTGGGACTTCCAAGAGACCCAGTACTTC
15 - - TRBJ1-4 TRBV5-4 CASSLADGGGEKLFF TGTGCCAGCAGCTTGGCCGATGGCGGTGGTGAAAAACTGTTTTTT
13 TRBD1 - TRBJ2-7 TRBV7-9 CASSGDRGYEQYF TGTGCCAGCAGCGGGGACAGGGGCTACGAGCAGTACTTC
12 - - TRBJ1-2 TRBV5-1 CASSLSGKGYTF TGCGCCAGCAGCCTTTCAGGGAAAGGCTACACCTTC
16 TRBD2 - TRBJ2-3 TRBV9 CASSVLAGGSTDTQYF TGTGCCAGCAGCGTACTAGCGGGGGGTAGCACAGATACGCAGTATTTT
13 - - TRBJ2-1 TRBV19 CASNTGSYNEQFF TGTGCCAGTAATACGGGGTCCTACAATGAGCAGTTCTTC
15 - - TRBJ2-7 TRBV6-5 CASSLETTSSYEQYF TGTGCCAGCAGCCTGGAAACGACTTCTTCCTACGAGCAGTACTTC
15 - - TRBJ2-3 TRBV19 CASSPVGGAGDTQYF TGTGCCAGTAGCCCTGTAGGGGGGGCCGGAGATACGCAGTATTTT
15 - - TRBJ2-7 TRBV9 CASSVDPQRGYEQYF TGTGCCAGCAGCGTAGACCCGCAAAGAGGTTACGAGCAGTACTTC
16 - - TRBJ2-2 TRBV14 CASSQDWGSNTGELFF TGTGCCAGCAGCCAAGATTGGGGCTCGAACACCGGGGAGCTGTTTTTT
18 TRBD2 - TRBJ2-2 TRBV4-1 CASSQVVSGRGRGGELFF TGCGCCAGCAGCCAAGTGGTTAGCGGGAGAGGGCGAGGCGGGGAGCTGTTTTTT
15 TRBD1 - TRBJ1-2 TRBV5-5 CASSLGDSWTYGYTF TGTGCCAGCAGCTTAGGGGACAGTTGGACCTATGGCTACACCTTC
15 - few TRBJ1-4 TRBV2 CASSESGQLNEKLFF TGTGCCAGCAGTGAGTCCGGACAGCTTAATGAAAAACTGTTTTTT